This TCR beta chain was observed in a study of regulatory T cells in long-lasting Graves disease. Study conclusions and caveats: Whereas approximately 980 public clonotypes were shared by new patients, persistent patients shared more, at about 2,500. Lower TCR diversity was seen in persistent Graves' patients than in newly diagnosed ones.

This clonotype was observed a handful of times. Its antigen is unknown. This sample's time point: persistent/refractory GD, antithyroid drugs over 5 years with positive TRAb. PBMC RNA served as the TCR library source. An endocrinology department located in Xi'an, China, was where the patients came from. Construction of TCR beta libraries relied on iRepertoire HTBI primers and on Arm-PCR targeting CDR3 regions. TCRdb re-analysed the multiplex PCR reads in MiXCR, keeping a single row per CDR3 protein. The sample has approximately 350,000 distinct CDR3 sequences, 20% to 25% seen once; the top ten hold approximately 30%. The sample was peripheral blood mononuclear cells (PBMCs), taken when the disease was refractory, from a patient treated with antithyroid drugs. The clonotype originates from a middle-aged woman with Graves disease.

CDR3 in DNA: TGTGCCAGCAGTTATCTATGGGACAGCTTGGACGGCAATCAGCCCCAGCATTTT. This codes for CASSYLWDSLDGNQPQHF. The chain is built from TRBV28 and TRBJ1-5, with 7 bases identical to TRBD1. This CDR3 contains 18 residues. The junction had 14 bases not matched to a gene; V was cut back by 4 bases and J by 2 bases. CDR1 MDHEN and CDR2 SYDVKM come from the germline V gene.